This T cell receptor beta chain was obtained from a study of T cells in pancreatic ductal adenocarcinoma (dated by TCRdb to about 2017). In the study overall: To learn about the adaptive T-cell response arising naturally, investigators profiled where tumor-infiltrating CD8+ T cells, together with suppressive cells, were located within resected pancreatic ductal adenocarcinoma, how abundant they were, and what qualities they showed.

From the cysteine through the phenylalanine, the CDR3 covers 15 amino acids. Just the 45-base CDR3 DNA is kept, in frame starting at base 1. According to the germline V gene, CDR1 reads MGHRA and CDR2 reads YSYEKL. V ends up 3 bases short and J 2 bases short, with an unmatched junction base count of 5. With respect to this clone: No cognate antigen has been identified for it. Per-nucleotide qualities are absent, and no much larger clonotype sits a single base away.

The paper's findings and limits, for the study overall: Blood samples had more total productive templates and roughly 8.4-fold more unique clonotypes than tumor samples. Because inoperable disease is present at presentation in most pancreatic cancer patients, the resected cohort was biased toward the minority with early-stage disease. T-cell clonality showed no significant difference between tumor and blood, with a mean clonality of around 0.11 in tumors and approximately 0.072 in blood. Because tumors are enriched in CD45RO+ effector T cells rather than naive T cells, which biases toward lower diversity, comparisons of clonality between tumor and blood may be biased.

Selected pancreatic ductal adenocarcinoma patients had undergone surgery without neoadjuvant therapy. Peripheral blood was collected in heparin tubes, and PBMCs were then isolated from the blood with a histopaque density gradient and cryopreserved in around 10% DMSO. Using the DNeasy Blood and Tissue Kit with Proteinase K and RNase treatment, genomic DNA was extracted from roughly seven PBMC and about ten flash-frozen tumor specimens. The immunoSEQ hsTCRB kit was used to amplify TCR beta CDR3 regions from genomic DNA. An Illumina HiSeq system was used to carry out high-throughput TRB CDR3 sequencing. In the paper's pipeline: Sequencing reads were analyzed with the immunoSEQ software, and nonproductive sequences with premature stops or frame-shifts were excluded. Repertoire clonality was computed as one minus Shannon entropy normalized by log2 of the number of unique productive sequences. TCRdb provides this immuneACCESS table in a form limited to in-frame rearrangements. Some clones are lacking; in checked studies, under half of them reflect an unresolved V gene, and why the rest are absent is not known. For V, J and clone size, that table is used; D and trimming come from the DNA. Within this sample are around 100,000 clones, with more than 90% of them counted one time only. The ten largest clones represent less than 4% of the sample.

The rearrangement joined TRBV4-1 to TRBJ2-7; TRBD2 aligns with 9 central bases. The sample comprised PBMCs. The sequence derives from a human donor with pancreatic ductal adenocarcinoma. The CDR3 corresponds to CASSQRTSETYEQYF. The DNA is TGCGCCAGCAGCCAGAGGACTAGCGAAACCTACGAGCAGTACTTC.